These 2 T cell receptor beta chains came from one sample sequenced in a study of blood T cell repertoires in COVID-19. Only in-frame clones appear in the TCRdb table, and some are missing; sequencing was by immunoSEQ multiplex PCR. Here the sample spans a few hundred thousand clones, 85% being singletons. Sequencing was carried out using PBMCs or T cells enriched from blood (not recorded which). The origin of the receptors is a woman aged 45 to 65 who had recovered from COVID-19.

V usage is TRBV5-1 and J usage is TRBJ1-2, with TRBD1 matching over 8 bases. V trimming: 8 bases; J trimming: 4 bases; junction bases outside the gene matches: 13. The CDR3 is 15 residues long. In germline, CDR1 is SGHRS, CDR2 YFSETQ. The CDR3 is CASSTPGQAGYGYTF. The CDR3 DNA reads TGCGCCAGTAGTACCCCGGGACAGGCTGGCTATGGCTACACCTTC.

The rearrangement joins TRBV13 to TRBJ2-1, with 16 bases identical to TRBD2. The V segment lost 3 bases and the J segment 6 bases; nucleotides outside the gene matches: 5. The CDR3 has 17 amino acids. Germline V CDR1 and CDR2: PRHDT, FYEKMQ (reference sequence). This CDR3 reads CASSFTGTSGGVNEQFF. The CDR3 DNA reads as TGTGCCAGCAGCTTTACCGGGACTAGCGGGGGGGTCAATGAGCAGTTCTTC.